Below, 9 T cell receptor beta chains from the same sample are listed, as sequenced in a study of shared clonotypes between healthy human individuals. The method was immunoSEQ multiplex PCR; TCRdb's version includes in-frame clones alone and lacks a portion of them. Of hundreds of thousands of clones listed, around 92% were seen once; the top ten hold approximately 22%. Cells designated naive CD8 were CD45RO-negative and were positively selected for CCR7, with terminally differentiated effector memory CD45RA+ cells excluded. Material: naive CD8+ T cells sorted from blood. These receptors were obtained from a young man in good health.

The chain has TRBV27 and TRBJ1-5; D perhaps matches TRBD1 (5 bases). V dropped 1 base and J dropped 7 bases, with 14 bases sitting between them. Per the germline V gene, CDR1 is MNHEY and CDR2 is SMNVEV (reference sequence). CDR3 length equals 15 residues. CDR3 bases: TGTGCCAGCAGTTTATACCGGGACCCTCCGCAGCCCCAGCATTTT. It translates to CASSLYRDPPQPQHF.

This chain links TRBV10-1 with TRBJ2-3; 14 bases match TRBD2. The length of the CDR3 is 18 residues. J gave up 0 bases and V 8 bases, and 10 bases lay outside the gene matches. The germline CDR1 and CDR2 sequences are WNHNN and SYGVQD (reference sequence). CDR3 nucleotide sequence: TGCGCCAGCCCGGGACTAGCGGGAGTCAGGGGCAGCACAGATACGCAGTATTTT. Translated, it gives CASPGLAGVRGSTDTQYF.

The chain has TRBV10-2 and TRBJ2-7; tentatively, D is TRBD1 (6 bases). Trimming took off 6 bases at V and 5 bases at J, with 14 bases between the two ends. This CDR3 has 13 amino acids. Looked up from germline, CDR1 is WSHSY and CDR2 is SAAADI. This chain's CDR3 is CASRGASEDEQYF. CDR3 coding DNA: TGCGCCAGCAGGGGGGCCTCAGAGGACGAGCAGTACTTC.

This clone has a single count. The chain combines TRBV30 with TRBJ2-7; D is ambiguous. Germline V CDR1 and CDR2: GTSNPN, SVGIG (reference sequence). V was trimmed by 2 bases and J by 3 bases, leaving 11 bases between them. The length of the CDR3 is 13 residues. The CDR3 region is CAWSPSSFYEQYF. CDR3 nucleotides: TGTGCCTGGAGTCCATCGAGTTTCTACGAGCAGTACTTC.

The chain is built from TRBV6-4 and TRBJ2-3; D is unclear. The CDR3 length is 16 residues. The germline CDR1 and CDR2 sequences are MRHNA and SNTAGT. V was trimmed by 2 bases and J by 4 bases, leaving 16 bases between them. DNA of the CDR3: TGTGCCAGCAGTGACAGACCGGGTGGTTCTGCAGATACGCAGTATTTT. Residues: CASSDRPGGSADTQYF.

The CDR3 DNA is TGTGCCATCAGTGAAACCTCTAGCGACAAAGAGACCCAGTACTTC. This codes for CAISETSSDKETQYF. This chain links TRBV10-3 with TRBJ2-5, with D perhaps matching TRBD2 (6 bases). Germline CDR1 reads ENHRY; CDR2 reads SYGVKD. The CDR3 has 15 residues. V was cut by 3 bases and J by 3 bases, with 14 bases left in between.

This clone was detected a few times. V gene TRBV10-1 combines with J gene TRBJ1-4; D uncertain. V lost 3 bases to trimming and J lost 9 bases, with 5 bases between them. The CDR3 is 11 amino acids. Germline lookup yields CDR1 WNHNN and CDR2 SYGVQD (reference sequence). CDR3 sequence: CASSDGQKLFF. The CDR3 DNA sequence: TGCGCCAGCAGTGATGGGCAAAAACTGTTTTTT.

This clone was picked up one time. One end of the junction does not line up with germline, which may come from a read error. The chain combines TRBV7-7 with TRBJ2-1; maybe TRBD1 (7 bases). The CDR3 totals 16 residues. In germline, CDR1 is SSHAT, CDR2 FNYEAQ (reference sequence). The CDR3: CASSLAEGTVYNEQFF. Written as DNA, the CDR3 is TGTGCTAGCAGCTTAGCGGAAGGGACAGTATACAATGAGCAGTTCTTC.

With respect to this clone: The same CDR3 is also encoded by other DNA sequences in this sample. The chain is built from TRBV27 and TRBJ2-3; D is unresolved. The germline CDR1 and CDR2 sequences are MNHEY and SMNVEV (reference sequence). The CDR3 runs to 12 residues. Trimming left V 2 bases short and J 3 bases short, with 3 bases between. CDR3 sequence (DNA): TGTGCCAGCAGTTTACCTACAGATACGCAGTATTTT. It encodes CASSLPTDTQYF.